This T cell receptor beta chain is drawn from a study of T cell changes during pregnancy in multiple sclerosis. The repertoire was sequenced with immunoSEQ multiplex PCR; TCRdb's copy has only in-frame clones and lacks some. In the table there are 65,000 to 85,000 clones, approximately 93% of which are singletons. Germline CDR1 and CDR2: GTSNPN and SVGIG (reference sequence). Trimming shortened V by 1 base and J by 4 bases, and 10 bases separated the two germline ends. The CDR3 has 13 amino acids. This sequence originates from a female donor with multiple sclerosis, enrolled in a pregnancy study. The rearrangement joins TRBV30 to TRBJ1-2, with D tentatively TRBD1 (6 bases). Material: CD4+ T cells from peripheral blood mononuclear cells, obtained after pregnancy. The DNA of the CDR3 is TGTGCCTGGAGTGCAGGGGAGTCCTATGGCTACACCTTC. Its protein product is CAWSAGESYGYTF.